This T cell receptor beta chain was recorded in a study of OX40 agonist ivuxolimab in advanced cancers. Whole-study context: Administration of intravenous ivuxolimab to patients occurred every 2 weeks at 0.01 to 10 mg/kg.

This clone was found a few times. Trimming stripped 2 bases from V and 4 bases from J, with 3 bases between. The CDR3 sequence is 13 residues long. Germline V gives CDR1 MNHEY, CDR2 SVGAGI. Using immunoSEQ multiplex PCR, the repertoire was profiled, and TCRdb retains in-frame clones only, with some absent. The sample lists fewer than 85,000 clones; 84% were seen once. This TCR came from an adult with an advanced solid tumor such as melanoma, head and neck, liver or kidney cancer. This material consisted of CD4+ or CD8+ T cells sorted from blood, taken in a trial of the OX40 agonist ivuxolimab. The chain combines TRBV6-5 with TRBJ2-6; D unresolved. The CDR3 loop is CASSYMGANVLTF. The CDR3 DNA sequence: TGTGCCAGCAGTTACATGGGGGCCAACGTCCTGACTTTC.